The 11 T cell receptor beta chains below were found in one sample sequenced in a study of blood T cell repertoires in COVID-19. This table comes from immunoSEQ multiplex PCR, and its TCRdb copy is limited to in-frame clones, with some not included. The top ten clones hold roughly 3.9% of a sample with some 340,000 clones, about 85% of them seen once. The sample consisted of peripheral blood. Every receptor here comes from a woman aged 18-29 years with acute or convalescent COVID-19.

This CDR3 is CASSATGDEGYTF. The CDR3 DNA is TGTGCCAGCAGTGCTACAGGGGATGAAGGCTACACCTTC. The chain is built from TRBV12-3 or TRBV12-4 and TRBJ1-2; 7 positions match TRBD1. CDR3 length equals 13 residues. V dropped 5 bases and J dropped 8; count of bases not matched to a gene: 8.

The chain uses TRBV5-6 and TRBJ2-7, with D perhaps TRBD2 (6 bases). The CDR3 is made up of 14 amino acids. V lost 4 bases, J lost 6 bases, and 17 bases lay in between. Germline CDR1 and CDR2: SGHDT and YYEEEE. CDR3 DNA sequence: TGTGCCAGCAGCCCACTCGGTTGGGGGGTCGAGCAGTACTTC. It translates to CASSPLGWGVEQYF.

This sequence joins TRBV5-1 and TRBJ2-5, with 8 bases matching TRBD2. Germline assignment: CDR1 SGHRS and CDR2 YFSETQ. The J segment lost 4 bases and the V segment lost 4 bases, leaving 15 bases of the junction unmatched. The CDR3 is 17 residues long. This CDR3 is CASSTGWRGASGETQYF. DNA of the CDR3: TGCGCCAGCAGCACGGGGTGGCGGGGGGCCTCCGGAGAGACCCAGTACTTC.

This clone has more than one count but fewer than ten. This chain connects TRBV6-1 to TRBJ2-7; TRBD2 agrees at 11 bases. Unmatched junction bases numbered 4, after V lost 1 base and J lost 5 bases. The CDR3 runs to 15 residues. Germline values: CDR1 MNHNS, CDR2 SASEGT. CDR3 loop: CASSEGTSGLDEQYF. Here the CDR3 DNA reads TGTGCCAGCAGTGAAGGGACTAGCGGGCTGGACGAGCAGTACTTC.

The chain joins TRBV5-6 to TRBJ1-4, with 9 bases lining up with TRBD1. The germline gives CDR1 SGHDT, CDR2 YYEEEE. V was pared by 2 bases and J by 2 bases, with 1 base of the junction left unmatched. The CDR3 extends over 15 amino acids. CDR3 loop: CASSFGTGTNEKLFF. In DNA, the CDR3 is TGTGCCAGCAGCTTCGGGACAGGGACTAATGAAAAACTGTTTTTT.

V is TRBV19 and J is TRBJ1-5; 9 bases fit TRBD1. Germline V gene sequence: CDR1 LNHDA, CDR2 SQIVND (reference sequence). The J segment lost 6 bases and the V segment lost 5 bases, leaving 5 bases of the junction unmatched. This CDR3 contains 14 residues. DNA of the CDR3: TGTGCCAGTAGTGCACAGGGGGCGATTCAGCCCCAGCATTTT. Translating it yields CASSAQGAIQPQHF. Based on the CDR3 plus reference TRBV19 and TRBJ1-5, the full variable domain is DGGITQSPKYLFRKEGQNVTLSCEQNLNHDAMYWYRQDPGQGLRLIYYSQIVNDFQKGDIAEGYSVSREKKESFPLTVTSAQKNPTAFYLCASSAQGAIQPQHFGDGTRLSIL.

The gene calls are TRBV6-1 and TRBJ2-3; TRBD1 matches at 12 bases. Trimming cost V 2 bases and J 9 bases; bases outside gene matches: 12. The CDR3 is 17 amino acids. In germline, CDR1 is MNHNS, CDR2 SASEGT. CDR3 protein: CASSEPGTGGESWTQYF. DNA of the CDR3: TGTGCCAGCAGTGAACCCGGGACAGGGGGCGAGAGTTGGACGCAGTATTTT.

The genes are TRBV9 and TRBJ2-1; possible D gene TRBD1, 6 bases. Germline CDR1 SGDLS, CDR2 YYNGEE. V was shortened by 1 base and J by 6 bases, with 11 bases between the two germline ends. The CDR3 contains 14 residues. The CDR3 sequence: CASSVSRGGNEQFF. CDR3 in DNA: TGTGCCAGCAGCGTATCTAGAGGGGGCAATGAGCAGTTCTTC. Looking up the rest from reference TRBV9 and TRBJ2-1 gives the full variable domain: DSGVTQTPKHLITATGQRVTLRCSPRSGDLSVYWYQQSLDQGLQFLIQYYNGEERAKGNILERFSAQQFPDLHSELNLSSLELGDSALYFCASSVSRGGNEQFFGPGTRLTVL.

The chain recombines TRBV12-3 or TRBV12-4 with TRBJ1-2; TRBD1 matches at 12 bases. J lost 7 bases, V lost 3 bases, and 0 bases had no gene match. The CDR3 has 13 amino acids. CDR3 amino acids: CASSLGQGAGYTF. For the CDR3, the DNA is TGTGCCAGCAGTTTGGGACAGGGGGCTGGCTACACCTTC.

This chain joins TRBV9 and TRBJ1-5; perhaps TRBD1 as D (5 bases). Trimming shortened V by 0 bases and J by 8 bases, and 15 bases separated the two germline ends. CDR1 and CDR2 (germline): SGDLS, YYNGEE. CDR3 size: 15 residues. DNA for the CDR3: TGTGCCAGCAGCGTAGGGTCCCGGGGAGGGGAGCCCCAGCATTTT. Its translation is CASSVGSRGGEPQHF.

A single count supports this clone. CDR3 coding DNA: TGTGCCAGAAGCTCGCCAGGGCCTCATAGCAATCAGCCCCAGCATTTT. It encodes CARSSPGPHSNQPQHF. The chain carries TRBV5-3 and TRBJ1-5, with D maybe TRBD1 (5 bases). TRBV5-3 counts as an open reading frame of uncertain function. Deletions cut 3 bases from V and 0 bases from J, with 13 bases between. There are 16 residues in the CDR3.